The clone carrying this T cell receptor (beta chain) has a handful of counts. Antigen specificity is unknown. The entry originates in a study of radiotherapy plus CTLA-4 blockade in lung cancer. The table came from immunoSEQ multiplex PCR; TCRdb's copy has only in-frame clones and leaves some out. Of fewer than 140,000 clones listed, under 90% are singletons. Study observations and caveats: Blood saw expansion of tumor-derived TCR clones after radiotherapy plus ipilimumab.

V lost 1 base, J lost 0 bases, and 17 bases lay in between. Germline CDR1 and CDR2: LGHNA and YSLEER. The length of the CDR3 is 18 residues. The sequence was collected from a human donor with non-small cell lung cancer that progressed on radiotherapy plus ipilimumab. Some clones in this sample may be carry-over from other donors' samples. This specimen consisted of peripheral blood, obtained from a patient treated with radiotherapy plus ipilimumab. V gene TRBV4-3 combines with J gene TRBJ2-3; D is ambiguous. CDR3 coding DNA: TGCGCCAGCAGCCAAGGTCTCACCACAGACCCTAGCACAGATACGCAGTATTTT. This gives the protein CASSQGLTTDPSTDTQYF.